Below are 31 T cell receptor beta chains sequenced from a single sample in a study of radiation and T cells in renal cell carcinoma. Measured with immunoSEQ multiplex PCR; TCRdb has only the in-frame clones, and not every one. The sample lists 90,000 to 100,000 clones, about 79% occurring once. Specified time point: blood 4 weeks post-SBRT, at nephrectomy. This sample's treatment: 15 Gy SBRT to primary tumor, nephrectomy 4 weeks later. Sequencing used blood, obtained from a patient whose treatment included radiotherapy and nephrectomy. The receptors were sampled from a man aged 60 to 75 with renal cell carcinoma.

The chain has TRBV6-5 and TRBJ2-5; tentative D call: TRBD1 (8 bases). There are 15 residues in the CDR3. The ends were cut back, 5 bases at V and 4 bases at J, with 17 bases in the middle. Germline CDR1 and CDR2: MNHEY and SVGAGI. The CDR3 DNA follows: TGTGCCAGCAGTAAAGGACAGGGAGGGGGAGAGACCCAGTACTTC. Amino acids: CASSKGQGGGETQYF.

This chain uses TRBV6-5 with TRBJ1-2; the D gene is possibly TRBD1 (6 bases). Germline V gives CDR1 MNHEY, CDR2 SVGAGI. Trimming took off 6 bases at V and 4 bases at J, with 18 bases between the two ends. CDR3 length: 15 amino acids. The CDR3 loop reads CASRMTRQAPYGYTF. CDR3 nucleotides: TGTGCCAGCAGAATGACCCGACAGGCACCCTATGGCTACACCTTC.

The V gene is TRBV4-2, the J gene TRBJ2-2, with 7 bases that match TRBD2. The CDR3 spans 16 residues. Trimming removed 0 bases from V and 5 bases from J; junction bases left unmatched: 6. Germline CDR1 LGHNA, CDR2 YNFKEQ. DNA for the CDR3: TGTGCCAGCAGCCAAGAGTGGGCTAGCGGAACCGGGGAGCTGTTTTTT. It specifies CASSQEWASGTGELFF.

This sequence joins TRBV5-4 and TRBJ1-2; D unresolved. CDR3 length equals 15 residues. Looked up from germline, CDR1 is SGHNT and CDR2 is YYREEE (reference sequence). The germline V and J ends were trimmed by 0 bases and 0 bases, with 9 bases remaining between them. CDR3 nucleotide sequence: TGTGCCAGCAGCTTGGTGGGGATTTCTAACTATGGCTACACCTTC. This translates into CASSLVGISNYGYTF.

The genes are TRBV5-5 and TRBJ2-7; perhaps TRBD2 as D (6 bases). Germline V lookup: CDR1 SGHKS, CDR2 YYEKEE (reference sequence). Between the trimmed V and J ends, which lost 0 bases and 3 bases, there was a span of 13 bases. The CDR3 consists of 15 residues. CDR3 bases: TGTGCCAGCAGCTTGGCCGAGGGACTCATCTACGAGCAGTACTTC. Encoded protein: CASSLAEGLIYEQYF.

V usage is TRBV4-3 and J usage is TRBJ2-7; D is unclear. Germline V gives CDR1 LGHNA, CDR2 YSLEER. V lost 0 bases, J lost 4 bases, and 7 bases lay in between. CDR3 size: 13 residues. The CDR3, as DNA: TGCGCCAGCAGCCAAGAGTGGGGTTACGAGCAGTACTTC. Amino acid sequence: CASSQEWGYEQYF.

J is TRBJ2-3 and V is TRBV13; 8 bases agree with TRBD1. This CDR3 has 15 residues. Losses at the gene ends were 5 bases for V and 5 bases for J; bases not matched to a gene: 9. Germline CDR1 reads PRHDT; CDR2 reads FYEKMQ (reference sequence). Written as DNA, the CDR3 is TGTGCCAGCAGCCAACAGGGGGATGTAAGAGATACGCAGTATTTT. This encodes CASSQQGDVRDTQYF.

The chain uses TRBV6-1 and TRBJ2-7; D gene ambiguous. The CDR3 runs to 14 residues. Trimming removed 7 bases at V and 3 bases at J, with 16 bases between. Germline lookup yields CDR1 MNHNS and CDR2 SASEGT. CDR3 nucleotide sequence: TGTGCCAGCAAAGGCTTAGACAAATACTACGAGCAGTACTTC. This codes for CASKGLDKYYEQYF.

This clone turned up a few times. This sequence joins TRBV5-1 and TRBJ1-1; 10 bases map to TRBD1. CDR1 is SGHRS and CDR2 is YFSETQ in the germline V gene. Losses at the gene ends were 4 bases for V and 2 bases for J; bases not matched to a gene: 2. The length of the CDR3 is 14 residues. Here the CDR3 reads CASSRQGANTEAFF. As DNA, the CDR3 is TGCGCCAGCAGCCGACAGGGGGCTAACACTGAAGCTTTCTTT.

V usage is TRBV4-3 and J usage is TRBJ2-1; 11 bases are a match to TRBD2. CDR3 length: 16 residues. The ends lost 0 bases at V and 3 bases at J; junction bases unmatched: 1. Germline V gives CDR1 LGHNA, CDR2 YSLEER. The CDR3 reads CASSQDLAGGYNEQFF. CDR3 bases: TGCGCCAGCAGCCAAGATCTAGCGGGAGGCTACAATGAGCAGTTCTTC.

The V gene is TRBV18, the J gene TRBJ2-5, with a weak D call TRBD1 (5 bases). Per the germline V gene, CDR1 is KGHSH and CDR2 is LQKENI. Trimming cost V 3 bases and J 5 bases, with 10 bases left between them. There are 13 residues in the CDR3. CDR3 bases: TGTGCCAGCTCACCGGGGCAGTTGGAGACCCAGTACTTC. Residues: CASSPGQLETQYF.

V is TRBV27 and J is TRBJ1-3, with 8 bases lining up with TRBD1. The length of the CDR3 is 13 residues. Trimming removed 5 bases from V and 4 bases from J; junction bases left unmatched: 1. The germline V gene has CDR1 MNHEY and CDR2 SMNVEV (reference sequence). CDR3 region: CASSPGGGNTIYF. CDR3 in DNA: TGTGCCAGCAGTCCAGGGGGCGGAAACACCATATATTTT.

This chain joins TRBV5-4 and TRBJ2-1; D not certain. Germline V gives CDR1 SGHNT, CDR2 YYREEE (reference sequence). With 4 bases removed from V and 14 bases from J, the gap between germline ends came to 13 bases. This CDR3 is built from 11 residues. CDR3: CASSGPAEKFF. Here the CDR3 DNA reads TGTGCCAGCAGCGGGCCGGCAGAAAAGTTCTTC.

This clone was picked up a small number of times. The V call is TRBV5-6, the J call TRBJ1-5, with D perhaps TRBD1 (5 bases). The CDR3 is made up of 12 amino acids. V gave up 3 bases and J gave up 9 bases, with 10 bases separating them. Germline V gene lookup returns CDR1 SGHDT and CDR2 YYEEEE. The CDR3 DNA reads as TGTGCCAGCAGCTCCGGGACCTTGCCCCAGCATTTT. It specifies CASSSGTLPQHF. Full variable domain (missing parts from reference TRBV5-6 and TRBJ1-5): DAGVTQSPTHLIKTRGQQVTLRCSPKSGHDTVSWYQQALGQGPQFIFQYYEEEERQRGNFPDRFSGHQFPNYSSELNVNALLLGDSALYLCASSSGTLPQHFGDGTRLSIL.

This chain joins TRBV7-2 and TRBJ1-4, with no clear D. V was trimmed by 3 bases and J by 6 bases, leaving 11 bases between them. Looked up from germline, CDR1 is SGHTA and CDR2 is FQGNSA. CDR3 length equals 14 residues. The CDR3 DNA sequence: TGTGCCAGCAGCTTCAACAGCGCGGATGAAAAACTGTTTTTT. Amino acid sequence: CASSFNSADEKLFF.

To note about this clone: The same CDR3 can be traced to other DNA sequences in this sample. The chain's CDR3 is CASSRDQSTDTQYF. CDR3 coding DNA: TGTGCCAGCAGCCGGGACCAAAGCACAGATACGCAGTATTTT. The chain employs TRBV7-2 and TRBJ2-3; D possibly matches TRBD1 or TRBD2 (5 bases each). The CDR3 loop spans 14 amino acids. Between the trimmed V and J ends, which lost 5 bases and 0 bases, there was a span of 9 bases. Germline assignment: CDR1 SGHTA and CDR2 FQGNSA.

V is TRBV28 and J is TRBJ2-7, with 9 bases lining up with TRBD1. The CDR3 covers 17 residues. V trimming: 8 bases; J trimming: 1 base; junction bases outside the gene matches: 15. Germline V gene sequence: CDR1 MDHEN, CDR2 SYDVKM. The CDR3 reads CASRAGQGNTVSYEQYF. The DNA of the CDR3 is TGTGCCAGCCGAGCCGGACAGGGGAATACCGTGTCCTACGAGCAGTACTTC.

This clone is a singleton in its sample. The CDR3, as DNA: TGTGCCAGCAGCTTAGAGGCCGGTCTCACAGATACGCAGTATTTT. Translation: CASSLEAGLTDTQYF. The rearrangement joins TRBV11-2 to TRBJ2-3; D gene unclear. The CDR3 runs 15 residues. Germline V gene lookup returns CDR1 SGHAT and CDR2 FQNNGV. Trimming stripped 0 bases from V and 2 bases from J, with 9 bases between.

This clone was seen once. The rearrangement links TRBV7-2 to TRBJ2-7; D could derive from TRBD1 or TRBD2 (5 bases each). There are 14 residues in the CDR3. Trimming removed 5 bases from V and 3 bases from J, with 14 bases in between. Germline CDR1 and CDR2: SGHTA and FQGNSA. The CDR3 protein is CASSARDGIYEQYF. The CDR3 coding sequence is TGTGCCAGCAGCGCTAGGGACGGGATCTACGAGCAGTACTTC.

The rearrangement joins TRBV5-1 to TRBJ2-3; tentatively, D is TRBD2 (5 bases). This CDR3 comprises 13 residues. The ends were cut back, 6 bases at V and 0 bases at J, with 8 bases in the middle. CDR1 is SGHRS, CDR2 YFSETQ, per germline. The CDR3 sequence is CASMGGSTDTQYF. The CDR3, as DNA: TGCGCCAGCATGGGCGGGAGCACAGATACGCAGTATTTT.

The chain recombines TRBV5-1 with TRBJ2-7; D is unresolved. The CDR3 extends over 12 amino acids. The V gene lost 0 bases and the J gene lost 7 bases, with 8 bases spanning the gap. The germline V gene has CDR1 SGHRS and CDR2 YFSETQ. The CDR3 protein is CASSLDGFEQYF. CDR3 DNA: TGCGCCAGCAGCTTGGACGGGTTTGAGCAGTACTTC.

This clone was seen just once. This chain uses TRBV2 with TRBJ2-7; tentative D call: TRBD1 (7 bases). Germline loops: CDR1 SNHLY, CDR2 FYNNEI. The CDR3 is made up of 15 amino acids. The V and J ends lost 7 bases and 4 bases respectively, with 20 bases between them. CDR3 in amino acids: CASTRQGRGDYEQYF. As DNA, the CDR3 is TGTGCCAGCACGCGACAGGGTAGGGGGGATTACGAGCAGTACTTC.

J is TRBJ2-7 and V is TRBV5-1, with TRBD2 identical over 10 bases. In germline, CDR1 is SGHRS, CDR2 YFSETQ. Trimming at V came to 4 bases and at J to 5 bases, leaving 9 bases not matched to a gene. The CDR3 extends over 15 amino acids. CDR3 region: CASSQATSGNNEQYF. DNA for the CDR3: TGCGCCAGCAGCCAGGCCACTAGCGGGAACAACGAGCAGTACTTC.

This sequence joins TRBV27 and TRBJ2-7, with 7 bases that match TRBD2. Trimming took 5 bases from V and 0 from J; bases not matched to a gene: 10. Germline CDR1 reads MNHEY; CDR2 reads SMNVEV (reference sequence). The CDR3 contains 16 residues. The CDR3 coding sequence is TGTGCCAGCAGTCCGCGAGGGCTAGCGGCCTCCTACGAGCAGTACTTC. It yields the protein CASSPRGLAASYEQYF.

The sample holds a few counts of this clone. The chain joins TRBV19 to TRBJ1-1; no definite D call. The CDR3 extends over 13 amino acids. From germline, CDR1 is LNHDA and CDR2 SQIVND (reference sequence). Trimming pared 2 bases from V and 5 bases from J, leaving 9 bases between. In DNA form, the CDR3 reads TGTGCCAGTAGTATAATCCTAGGGACTGAAGCTTTCTTT. Protein: CASSIILGTEAFF.

V gene TRBV7-3 combines with J gene TRBJ2-2; TRBD1 agrees at 7 bases. This CDR3 comprises 15 residues. CDR1 and CDR2 from the germline V gene are SGHTA and FQGTGA. Trimming at V came to 5 bases and at J to 3 bases, leaving 6 bases not matched to a gene. The CDR3 coding sequence is TGTGCCAGCAGCCTACCGGGACAGTACACCGGGGAGCTGTTTTTT. It encodes CASSLPGQYTGELFF.

This chain connects TRBV7-8 to TRBJ1-4, with D perhaps TRBD1 (6 bases). Trimming took off 3 bases at V and 10 bases at J, with 18 bases between the two ends. Per germline, CDR1 SGHVS and CDR2 FQNEAQ. The CDR3 is 15 amino acids. CDR3 DNA sequence: TGTGCCAGCAGCTTCCGCGGGTCGGGGGGCGGAAAACTGTTTTTT. Translated: CASSFRGSGGGKLFF.

This chain joins TRBV11-2 and TRBJ1-2; TRBD1 might be the D (5 bases). CDR1 is SGHAT, CDR2 FQNNGV, per germline. V was clipped by 6 bases and J by 8 bases, with 22 bases between them. This CDR3 has 15 amino acids. In DNA form, the CDR3 reads TGTGCCAGCAGAAATTACCGGGGCCGTGGACGCGGCTACACCTTC. This encodes CASRNYRGRGRGYTF.

This clone was seen a few times. V and J are TRBV7-2 and TRBJ1-2; TRBD1 might be the D (5 bases). Germline CDR1 is SGHTA and CDR2 is FQGNSA. V lost 5 bases and J lost 7, with 11 bases in between. CDR3 size: 12 residues. The DNA for the CDR3 is TGTGCCAGCAGCACGCAGGGTCTTGGCTACACCTTC. Its translation: CASSTQGLGYTF.

This rearrangement joins TRBV6-5 to TRBJ1-1; no clear D. The CDR3 extends over 14 amino acids. V was clipped by 0 bases and J by 6 bases, with 11 bases between them. Germline-derived CDR1 and CDR2 are MNHEY and SVGAGI. The CDR3 coding sequence is TGTGCCAGCAGTTACTCGATCGGCCTTTCTGAAGCTTTCTTT. Encoded protein: CASSYSIGLSEAFF.

The chain combines TRBV6-4 with TRBJ2-2, with D perhaps TRBD2 (6 bases). The CDR3 has 14 amino acids. CDR1 and CDR2 from the germline V gene are MRHNA and SNTAGT. V was cut by 4 bases and J by 5 bases, with 11 bases left in between. CDR3 in amino acids: CASSVEGRTGELFF. The CDR3 DNA follows: TGTGCCAGCAGTGTGGAGGGTCGAACCGGGGAGCTGTTTTTT.